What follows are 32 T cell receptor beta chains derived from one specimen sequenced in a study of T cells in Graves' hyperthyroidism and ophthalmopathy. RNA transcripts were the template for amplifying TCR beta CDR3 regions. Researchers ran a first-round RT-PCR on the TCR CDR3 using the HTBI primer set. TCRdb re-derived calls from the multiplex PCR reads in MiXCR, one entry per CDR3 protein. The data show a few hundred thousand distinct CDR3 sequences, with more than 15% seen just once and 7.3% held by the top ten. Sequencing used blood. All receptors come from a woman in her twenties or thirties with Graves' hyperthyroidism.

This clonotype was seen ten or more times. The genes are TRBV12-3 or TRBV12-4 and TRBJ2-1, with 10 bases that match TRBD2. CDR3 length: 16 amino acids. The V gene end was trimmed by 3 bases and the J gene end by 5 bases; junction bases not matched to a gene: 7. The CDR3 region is CASSFLRLAGNNEQFF. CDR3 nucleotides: TGTGCCAGCAGTTTTTTGAGACTAGCGGGTAACAATGAGCAGTTCTTC.

CDR3 region: CASSPGASGMSTDTQYF. For the CDR3, the DNA is TGTGCCAGCAGCCCCGGGGCTAGCGGGATGAGCACAGATACGCAGTATTTT. The gene calls are TRBV7-3 and TRBJ2-3; 9 bases line up with TRBD2. From germline, CDR1 is SGHTA and CDR2 FQGTGA. The junction had 9 bases not matched to a gene; V was cut back by 5 bases and J by 0 bases. The CDR3 is 17 amino acids.

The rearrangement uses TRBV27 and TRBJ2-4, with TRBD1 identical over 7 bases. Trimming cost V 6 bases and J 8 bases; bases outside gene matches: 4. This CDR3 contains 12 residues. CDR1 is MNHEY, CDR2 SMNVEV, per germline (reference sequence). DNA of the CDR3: TGTGCCAGCAGCCTAACAGGGGACATTCAGTACTTC. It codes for CASSLTGDIQYF.

CDR3 DNA sequence: TGTGCCAGCAGTCGGACGCCAGGAAACACCATATATTTT. This gives the protein CASSRTPGNTIYF. J is TRBJ1-3 and V is TRBV12-3 or TRBV12-4, with D unresolved. Between the trimmed V and J ends, which lost 5 bases and 4 bases, there was a span of 9 bases. This CDR3 has 13 residues.

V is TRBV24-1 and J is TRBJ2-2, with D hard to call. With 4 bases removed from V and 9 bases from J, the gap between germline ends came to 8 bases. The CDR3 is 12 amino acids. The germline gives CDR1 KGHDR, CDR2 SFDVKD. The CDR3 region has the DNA TGTGCCACCAGTGACCCTAGTAGGGAGCTGTTTTTT. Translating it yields CATSDPSRELFF.

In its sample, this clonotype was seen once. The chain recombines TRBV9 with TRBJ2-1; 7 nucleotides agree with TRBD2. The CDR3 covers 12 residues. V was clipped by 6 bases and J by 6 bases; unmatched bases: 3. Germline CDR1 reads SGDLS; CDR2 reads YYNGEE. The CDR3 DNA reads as TGTGCCAGCACCCCGGGGGGCAATGAGCAGTTCTTC. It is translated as CASTPGGNEQFF.

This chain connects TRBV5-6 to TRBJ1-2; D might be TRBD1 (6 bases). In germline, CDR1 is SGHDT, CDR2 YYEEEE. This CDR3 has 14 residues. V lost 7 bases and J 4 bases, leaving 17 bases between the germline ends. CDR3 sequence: CASGYGQMIYGYTF. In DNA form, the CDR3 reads TGTGCCAGCGGCTACGGACAGATGATCTATGGCTACACCTTC. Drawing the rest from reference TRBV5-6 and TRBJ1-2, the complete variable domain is DAGVTQSPTHLIKTRGQQVTLRCSPKSGHDTVSWYQQALGQGPQFIFQYYEEEERQRGNFPDRFSGHQFPNYSSELNVNALLLGDSALYLCASGYGQMIYGYTFGSGTRLTVV.

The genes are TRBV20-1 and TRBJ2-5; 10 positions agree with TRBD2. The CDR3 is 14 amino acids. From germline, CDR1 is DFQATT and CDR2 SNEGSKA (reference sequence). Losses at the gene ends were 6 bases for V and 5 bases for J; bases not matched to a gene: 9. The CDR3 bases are TGCAGTGCCGGGACTAGCGCCACCCGGGAGACCCAGTACTTC. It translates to CSAGTSATRETQYF.

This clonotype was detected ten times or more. DNA of the CDR3: TGTGCCAGCAGTATTATCGGGACAGGGTTGAGCACTGAAGCTTTCTTT. It specifies CASSIIGTGLSTEAFF. The V call is TRBV28, the J call TRBJ1-1; 9 bases match TRBD1. The CDR3 runs to 16 residues. CDR1 MDHEN and CDR2 SYDVKM come from the germline V gene. J lost 4 bases, V lost 5 bases, and 11 bases had no gene match.

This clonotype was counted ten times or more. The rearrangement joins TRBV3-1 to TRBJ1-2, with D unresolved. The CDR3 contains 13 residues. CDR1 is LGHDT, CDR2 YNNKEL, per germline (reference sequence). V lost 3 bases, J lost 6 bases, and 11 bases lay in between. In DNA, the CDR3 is TGTGCCAGCAGCCATGAAGGCGATAATGGCTACACCTTC. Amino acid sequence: CASSHEGDNGYTF.

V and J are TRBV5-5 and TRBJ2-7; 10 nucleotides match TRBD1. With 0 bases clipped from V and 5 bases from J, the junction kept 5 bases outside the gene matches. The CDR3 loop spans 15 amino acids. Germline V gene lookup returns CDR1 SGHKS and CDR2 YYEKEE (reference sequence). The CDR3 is CASSLGRDRGHEQYF. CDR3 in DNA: TGTGCCAGCAGCTTGGGCCGGGACAGGGGCCACGAGCAGTACTTC.

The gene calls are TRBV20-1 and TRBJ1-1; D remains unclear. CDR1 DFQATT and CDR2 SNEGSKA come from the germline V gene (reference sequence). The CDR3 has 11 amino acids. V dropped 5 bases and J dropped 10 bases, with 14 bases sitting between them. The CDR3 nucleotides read TGCAGTGCTCAACCAGAGGGCACAGCTTTCTTT. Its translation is CSAQPEGTAFF.

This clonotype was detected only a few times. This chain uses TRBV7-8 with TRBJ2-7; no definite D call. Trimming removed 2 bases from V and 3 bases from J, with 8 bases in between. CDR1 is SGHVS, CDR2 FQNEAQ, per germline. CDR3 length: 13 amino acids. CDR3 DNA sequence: TGTGCCAGCAGCTTATTTCTGATCTACGAGCAGTACTTC. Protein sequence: CASSLFLIYEQYF.

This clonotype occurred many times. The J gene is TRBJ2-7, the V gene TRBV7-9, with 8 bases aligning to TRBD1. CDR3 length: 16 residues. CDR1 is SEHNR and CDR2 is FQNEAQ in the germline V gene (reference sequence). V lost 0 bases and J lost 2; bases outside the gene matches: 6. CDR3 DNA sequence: TGTGCCAGCAGCTTAGCCACCGGGACAGGTCCCTACGAGCAGTACTTC. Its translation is CASSLATGTGPYEQYF. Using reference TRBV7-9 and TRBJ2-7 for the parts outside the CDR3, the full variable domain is DTGVSQNPRHKITKRGQNVTFRCDPISEHNRLYWYRQTLGQGPEFLTYFQNEAQLEKSRLLSDRFSAERPKGSFSTLEIQRTEQGDSAMYLCASSLATGTGPYEQYFGPGTRLTVT.

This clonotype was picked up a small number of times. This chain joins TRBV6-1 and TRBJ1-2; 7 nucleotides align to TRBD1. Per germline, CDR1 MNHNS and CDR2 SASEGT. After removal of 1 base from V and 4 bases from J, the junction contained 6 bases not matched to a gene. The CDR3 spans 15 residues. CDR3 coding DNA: TGTGCCAGCAGTGAAGAATTGCAGGGGGGCTATGGCTACACCTTC. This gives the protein CASSEELQGGYGYTF.

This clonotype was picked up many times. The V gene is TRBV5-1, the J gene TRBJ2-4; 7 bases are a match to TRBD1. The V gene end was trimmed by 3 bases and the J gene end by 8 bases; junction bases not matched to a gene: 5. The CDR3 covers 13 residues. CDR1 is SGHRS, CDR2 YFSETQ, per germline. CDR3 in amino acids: CASSSNRGYIQYF. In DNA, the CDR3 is TGCGCCAGCAGCTCAAACAGGGGATACATTCAGTACTTC.

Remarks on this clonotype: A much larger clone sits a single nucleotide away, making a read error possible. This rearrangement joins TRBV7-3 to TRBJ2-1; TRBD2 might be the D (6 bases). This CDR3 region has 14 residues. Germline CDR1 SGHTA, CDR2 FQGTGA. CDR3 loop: CASSSEHSGNVQFF. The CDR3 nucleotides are TGTGCCAGCAGCTCCGAGCATAGCGGCAATGTGCAGTTCTTC.

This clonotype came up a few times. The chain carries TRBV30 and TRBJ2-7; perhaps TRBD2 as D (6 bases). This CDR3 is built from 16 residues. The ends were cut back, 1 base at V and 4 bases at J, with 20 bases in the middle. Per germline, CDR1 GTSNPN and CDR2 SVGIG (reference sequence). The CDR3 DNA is TGTGCCTGGAGTGCCTCCCCCCCCCGGGAGATATACGAGCAGTACTTC. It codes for CAWSASPPREIYEQYF.

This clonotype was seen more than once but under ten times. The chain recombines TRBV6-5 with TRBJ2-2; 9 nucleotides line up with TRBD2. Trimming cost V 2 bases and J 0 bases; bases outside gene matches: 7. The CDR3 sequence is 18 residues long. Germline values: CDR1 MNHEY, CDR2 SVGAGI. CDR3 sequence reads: CASSYGGAGGPNTGELFF. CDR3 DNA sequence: TGTGCCAGCAGTTACGGGGGCGCGGGAGGGCCGAACACCGGGGAGCTGTTTTTT.

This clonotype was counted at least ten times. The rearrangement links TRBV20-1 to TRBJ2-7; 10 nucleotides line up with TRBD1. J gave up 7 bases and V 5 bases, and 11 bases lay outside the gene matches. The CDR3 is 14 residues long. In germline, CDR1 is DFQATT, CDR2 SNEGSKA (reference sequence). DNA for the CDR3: TGCAGTGCTCCTAGGACAGGGGGTTTGAGGGAGCAGTACTTC. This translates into CSAPRTGGLREQYF.

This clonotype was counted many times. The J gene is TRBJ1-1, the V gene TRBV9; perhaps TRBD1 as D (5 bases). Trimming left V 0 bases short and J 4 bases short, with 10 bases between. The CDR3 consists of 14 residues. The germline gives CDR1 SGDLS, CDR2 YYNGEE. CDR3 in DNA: TGTGCCAGCAGCGTAGATCCCAGGGCCACTGAAGCTTTCTTT. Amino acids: CASSVDPRATEAFF. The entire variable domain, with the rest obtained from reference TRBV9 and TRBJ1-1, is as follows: DSGVTQTPKHLITATGQRVTLRCSPRSGDLSVYWYQQSLDQGLQFLIQYYNGEERAKGNILERFSAQQFPDLHSELNLSSLELGDSALYFCASSVDPRATEAFFGQGTRLTVV.

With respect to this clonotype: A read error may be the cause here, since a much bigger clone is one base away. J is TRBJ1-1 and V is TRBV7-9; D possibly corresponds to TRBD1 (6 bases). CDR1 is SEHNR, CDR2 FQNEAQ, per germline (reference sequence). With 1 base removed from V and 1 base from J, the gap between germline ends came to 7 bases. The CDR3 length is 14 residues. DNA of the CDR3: TGTGCCAGCAGCTTAGAGGGACAGAACACTGAAGCTTTCTTT. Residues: CASSLEGQNTEAFF. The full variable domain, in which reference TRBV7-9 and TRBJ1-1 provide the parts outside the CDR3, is DTGVSQNPRHKITKRGQNVTFRCDPISEHNRLYWYRQTLGQGPEFLTYFQNEAQLEKSRLLSDRFSAERPKGSFSTLEIQRTEQGDSAMYLCASSLEGQNTEAFFGQGTRLTVV.

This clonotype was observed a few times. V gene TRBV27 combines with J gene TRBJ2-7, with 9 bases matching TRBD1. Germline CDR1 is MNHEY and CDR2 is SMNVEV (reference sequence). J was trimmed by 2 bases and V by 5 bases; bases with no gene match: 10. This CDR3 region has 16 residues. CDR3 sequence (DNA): TGTGCCAGCAGTACCCTCACAGGGGGCGACCCCTACGAGCAGTACTTC. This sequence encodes CASSTLTGGDPYEQYF.

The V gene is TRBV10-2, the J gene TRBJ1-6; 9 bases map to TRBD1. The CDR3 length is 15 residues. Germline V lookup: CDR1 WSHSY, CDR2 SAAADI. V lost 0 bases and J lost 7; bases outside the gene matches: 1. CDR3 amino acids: CASSESGTGNSPLHF. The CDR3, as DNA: TGCGCCAGCAGTGAGTCGGGGACAGGGAATTCACCCCTCCACTTT.

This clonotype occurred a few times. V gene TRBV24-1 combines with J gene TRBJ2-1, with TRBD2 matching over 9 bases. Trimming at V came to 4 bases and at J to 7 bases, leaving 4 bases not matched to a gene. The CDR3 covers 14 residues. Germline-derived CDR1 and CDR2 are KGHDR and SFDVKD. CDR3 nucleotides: TGTGCCACCAGTGACCGGACTAGCGAGAATGAGCAGTTCTTC. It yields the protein CATSDRTSENEQFF.

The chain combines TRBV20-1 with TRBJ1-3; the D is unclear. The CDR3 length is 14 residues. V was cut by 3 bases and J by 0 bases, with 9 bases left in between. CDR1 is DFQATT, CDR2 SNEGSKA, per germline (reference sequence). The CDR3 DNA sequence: TGCAGTGCTAGTTCCGGCTACTCTGGAAACACCATATATTTT. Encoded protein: CSASSGYSGNTIYF.

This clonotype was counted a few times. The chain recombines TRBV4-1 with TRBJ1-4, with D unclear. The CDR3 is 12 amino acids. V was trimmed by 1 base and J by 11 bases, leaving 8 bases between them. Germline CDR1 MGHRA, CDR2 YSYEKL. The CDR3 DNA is TGCGCCAGCAGCCAAGGGACTGGGAAACTGTTTTTT. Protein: CASSQGTGKLFF.

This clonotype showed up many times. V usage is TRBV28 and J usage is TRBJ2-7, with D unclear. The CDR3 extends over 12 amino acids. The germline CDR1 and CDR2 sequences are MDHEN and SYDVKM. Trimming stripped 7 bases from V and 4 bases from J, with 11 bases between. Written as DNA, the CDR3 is TGTGCCAGCACTAGTCGCGGTTACGAGCAGTACTTC. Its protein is CASTSRGYEQYF.

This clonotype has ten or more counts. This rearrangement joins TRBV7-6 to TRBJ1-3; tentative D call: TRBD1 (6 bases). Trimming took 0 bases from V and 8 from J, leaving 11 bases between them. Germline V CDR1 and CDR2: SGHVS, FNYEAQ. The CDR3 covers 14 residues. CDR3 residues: CASSLAQGTDTIYF. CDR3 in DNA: TGTGCCAGCAGCTTAGCGCAGGGGACTGACACCATATATTTT.

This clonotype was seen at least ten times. Written as DNA, the CDR3 is TGCAGTGCTAAGAGTGGACAGGGCACCTACGAGCAGTACTTC. Residues: CSAKSGQGTYEQYF. The gene calls are TRBV20-1 and TRBJ2-7, with 8 bases fitting TRBD1. The junction had 7 bases not matched to a gene; V was cut back by 4 bases and J by 2 bases. This CDR3 contains 14 residues. Germline CDR1 is DFQATT and CDR2 is SNEGSKA (reference sequence).

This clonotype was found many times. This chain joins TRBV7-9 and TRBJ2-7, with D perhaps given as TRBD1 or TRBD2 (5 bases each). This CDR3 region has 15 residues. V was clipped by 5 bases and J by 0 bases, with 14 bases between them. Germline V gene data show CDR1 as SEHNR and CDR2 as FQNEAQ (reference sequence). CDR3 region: CASSPPTGRSYEQYF. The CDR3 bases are TGTGCCAGCAGCCCTCCTACGGGACGCTCCTACGAGCAGTACTTC. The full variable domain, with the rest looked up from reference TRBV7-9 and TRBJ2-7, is DTGVSQNPRHKITKRGQNVTFRCDPISEHNRLYWYRQTLGQGPEFLTYFQNEAQLEKSRLLSDRFSAERPKGSFSTLEIQRTEQGDSAMYLCASSPPTGRSYEQYFGPGTRLTVT.

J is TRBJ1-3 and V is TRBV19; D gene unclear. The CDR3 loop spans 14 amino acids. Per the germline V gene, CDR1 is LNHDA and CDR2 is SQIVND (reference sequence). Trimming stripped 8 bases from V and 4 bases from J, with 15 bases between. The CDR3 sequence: CASGDPQAGNTIYF. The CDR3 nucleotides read TGTGCCAGTGGGGATCCCCAGGCCGGAAACACCATATATTTT.